This T cell receptor (beta chain) was observed in a study of chemoradiotherapy in HPV16-positive cancers. In the study overall: Candidate HPV-specific T-cell clones and common TCR motifs came from functional assays in a couple of HPV16-positive patients.

Study-wide results and caveats: In HPV16-positive patients, HPV-responsive T-cell expansion tracked better recurrence-free survival. Only two HPV16-positive patients supplied the functional HPV-specificity definition.

Sequencing used immunoSEQ multiplex PCR; TCRdb keeps in-frame clones, though not all of them. The sample records 14,000 or so clones, roughly 90% being singletons. Points on this clone: Its antigen remains unidentified.

V lost 1 base to trimming and J lost 7 bases; unmatched junction nucleotides: 13. Germline values: CDR1 SGHDN, CDR2 FVKESK. The CDR3 runs to 17 residues. This TCR derives from a human donor with HPV-associated anogenital cancer. The rearrangement uses TRBV14 and TRBJ2-1; 7 bases align to TRBD2. The specimen comprised tumor tissue, sampled from a patient who underwent chemoradiotherapy. The CDR3 DNA is TGTGCCAGCAGCCAAGTAGACTTTAGGGGAGGGAATAATGAGCAGTTCTTC. Protein sequence: CASSQVDFRGGNNEQFF.